This T cell receptor beta chain was observed in a study of blood T cell dynamics during melanoma immunotherapy. Overall study context: Patients with metastatic melanoma got pembrolizumab or nivolumab-ipilimumab as first-line care. Study-wide results and limits: Unlike progressors, later disease-control patients had W3 repertoires gaining clonality or diversity.

Assay used: immunoSEQ multiplex PCR; TCRdb lists only in-frame clones, some missing. The sample includes around 1,500 clones, around 80% of them seen just once. As to this clone: Its matching antigen is unknown.

Time point: pre-treatment baseline. This TCR was recovered from a human donor with melanoma. This specimen was blood, taken from a patient treated with checkpoint blockade.

The CDR3 DNA follows: TGCGCCAGCAGCCCAGGTCGCACAGATACGCAGTATTTT. Translated, it gives CASSPGRTDTQYF. The J gene is TRBJ2-3, the V gene TRBV4-3; D uncertain. Germline lookup yields CDR1 LGHNA and CDR2 YSLEER. This CDR3 is built from 13 residues. V was pared by 4 bases and J by 1 base, with 6 bases between.